This entry features one TCR beta chain sequence. Method: immunoSEQ multiplex PCR; TCRdb's copy keeps in-frame clones and lacks some. The sample has around 160,000 clones, about four fifths seen once. The V segment lost 5 bases and the J segment 6 bases; nucleotides outside the gene matches: 7. The CDR3 totals 13 residues. The germline V gene encodes CDR1 LNHDA and CDR2 SQIVND (reference sequence). The data originate from a study of blood T cell repertoires in COVID-19. The clonotype originates from a human donor with acute or convalescent COVID-19. The donor label of this sample is uncertain. The sequencing sample was made of peripheral blood. V usage is TRBV19 and J usage is TRBJ2-7; 7 bases align to TRBD2. The CDR3 reads CASSRTSHAEQYV. DNA of the CDR3: TGTGCCAGTAGTCGGACTAGTCACGCCGAGCAGTACGTC.